The clone carrying this TCR beta chain was detected ten times or more. The source of the sample is a study of T cells after yellow fever vaccination. TCRdb fed the 5' RACE reads into MiXCR, producing one record per CDR3 protein. Seen here are around 67,000 distinct CDR3 sequences, around 7% observed once, and the top ten hold roughly 33%. This CDR3 is built from 18 residues. Germline V gene sequence: CDR1 SGHDT, CDR2 YYEEEE. The ends lost 5 bases at V and 4 bases at J; junction bases unmatched: 18. The gene calls are TRBV5-6 and TRBJ1-2; 9 bases are a match to TRBD1. The TCR sequence derives from a man aged 18 to 30 who received the YFV17D yellow fever vaccine. Sequenced here: CD8+ T cells sorted from PBMCs, sampled 5 to 6 days after the first yellow fever vaccination. CDR3 nucleotides: TGTGCCAGCAGTTTGATAGGATTACAGGGGGCGAGACCCTATGGCTACACCTTC. It is translated as CASSLIGLQGARPYGYTF.